This T cell receptor (beta chain) appears in the sequencing data of a study of blood T cell repertoires in COVID-19. Study-wide background: Collection of acute and convalescent COVID-19 samples took place in the United States, Italy and Spain. In each case, the material was cDNA or gDNA derived from T cells, B-cell-depleted T cells, or PBMCs.

Cohort assignment relied on participant-reported clinical history. Per the original methods: How many nucleated cells were present was estimated from reference gene primer amplification. Profiling relied on immunoSEQ multiplex PCR, and the TCRdb table lists in-frame clones only, not all of them. The V and J calls and the clone size are those of that table, but D and trimming were determined from the DNA. The sample has about 180,000 clones; about 80% are singletons. V shed 3 bases and J 1 base; nucleotides not matched to a gene: 12. CDR3 length: 19 residues. Germline V gene sequence: CDR1 LNHDA, CDR2 SQIVND (reference sequence).

This chain connects TRBV19 to TRBJ2-6; 7 bases agree with TRBD1. The clonotype comes from a man in his 60s who had been exposed to COVID-19. Sequences were obtained from PBMCs or T cells enriched from blood (not recorded which). The CDR3 sequence is CASSIGMRQGDSGANVLTF. CDR3 in DNA: TGTGCCAGTAGTATTGGAATGAGGCAGGGGGATTCTGGGGCCAACGTCCTGACTTTC.